This T cell receptor (beta chain) was recovered during a study of ipilimumab plus nivolumab after autologous stem cell transplantation. Study context: Typical patient got a handful of ipilimumab doses and 7 or 8 nivolumab doses (median). The DLBCL cohort had primary refractory and relapsed disease, with 18-month progression-free survival of about 82% and 31%.

Ipilimumab, 1 mg/kg, started 14 to 28 days after autologous transplant. Findings and caveats of the study: The authors say TCR, Treg and microbiome findings warrant further study.

Details on this clone: The target antigen is unknown.

Trimming stripped 2 bases from V and 1 base from J, with 16 bases between. From germline, CDR1 is LNHDA and CDR2 SQIVND (reference sequence). There are 17 residues in the CDR3. Assay: immunoSEQ multiplex PCR; the TCRdb copy retains only in-frame clones and omits some. Here the sample spans fewer than 25,000 clones, 70% to 85% being singletons. The clonotype comes from a male donor with diffuse large B-cell lymphoma. The sequencing used PBMCs, collected in a trial of ipilimumab plus nivolumab as post-transplant consolidation. This chain links TRBV19 with TRBJ2-3; no clear D gene. The DNA of the CDR3 is TGTGCCAGTAGTATAACCTCTGAACGTTTGGGCACAGATACGCAGTATTTT. Translation gives CASSITSERLGTDTQYF.